The next 30 T cell receptor beta chains were all read from a single sample in a study of T cell responses to AZD1222 COVID-19 vaccine. The repertoire was sequenced with immunoSEQ multiplex PCR; TCRdb's copy has only in-frame clones and lacks some. The profile covers around 250,000 clones, with over 85% appearing a single time and less than 0.6% taken by the ten largest. This material consisted of peripheral blood, taken on day 0 of AZD1222 vaccination. All receptors derive from an adult in good health.

The chain is built from TRBV28 and TRBJ2-7; D is undetermined. CDR1 is MDHEN and CDR2 is SYDVKM in the germline V gene. The CDR3 sequence is 14 residues long. V was trimmed by 5 bases and J by 0 bases, leaving 11 bases between them. CDR3: CASSPDTFSYEQYF. In DNA, the CDR3 is TGTGCCAGCAGTCCCGACACCTTCTCCTACGAGCAGTACTTC.

The rearrangement links TRBV5-6 to TRBJ2-7; D call uncertain. V lost 3 bases to trimming and J lost 3 bases, with 10 bases between them. The CDR3 length is 13 residues. CDR1 SGHDT and CDR2 YYEEEE come from the germline V gene. The CDR3 sequence: CASSSGRVYEQYF. The CDR3 nucleotides are TGTGCCAGCAGCTCCGGACGGGTCTACGAGCAGTACTTC.

The J gene is TRBJ1-3, the V gene TRBV7-3; D unresolved. Germline V gives CDR1 SGHTA, CDR2 FQGTGA. The CDR3 is made up of 14 amino acids. Trimming pared 6 bases from V and 0 bases from J, leaving 9 bases between. The CDR3: CASRPVSSGNTIYF. The CDR3, as DNA: TGTGCCAGCAGGCCAGTGAGCTCTGGAAACACCATATATTTT.

As DNA, the CDR3 is TGTGCCAGCAGATCTCCCGGGACTGTTTACGAGCAGTACTTC. Its translation: CASRSPGTVYEQYF. The chain recombines TRBV6-6 with TRBJ2-7, with D possibly TRBD2 on 6 matching bases. Germline loops: CDR1 MNHNY, CDR2 SVGAGI (reference sequence). Trimming pared 6 bases from V and 4 bases from J, leaving 16 bases between. This CDR3 comprises 14 residues.

V usage is TRBV18 and J usage is TRBJ1-1, with D hard to call. The germline gives CDR1 KGHSH, CDR2 LQKENI. The CDR3 has 11 amino acids. The V end was cut by 6 bases, the J end by 6 bases, with 8 bases between. CDR3 region: CASSRGAEAFF. The CDR3 DNA reads TGTGCCAGCTCCCGAGGAGCTGAAGCTTTCTTT. The variable domain in full, completed from reference TRBV18 and TRBJ1-1, reads NAGVMQNPRHLVRRRGQEARLRCSPMKGHSHVYWYRQLPEEGLKFMVYLQKENIIDESGMPKERFSAEFPKEGPSILRIQQVVRGDSAAYFCASSRGAEAFFGQGTRLTVV.

V gene TRBV7-6 combines with J gene TRBJ2-1; D might be TRBD2 (6 bases). V lost 0 bases, J lost 7 bases, and 13 bases lay in between. Germline CDR1 SGHVS, CDR2 FNYEAQ. The CDR3 consists of 15 residues. CDR3 in amino acids: CASSLADPRGNEQFF. The CDR3 nucleotides are TGTGCCAGCAGCTTAGCAGACCCGCGGGGTAATGAGCAGTTCTTC.

V is TRBV25-1 and J is TRBJ2-1; 7 bases are shared with TRBD2. The length of the CDR3 is 13 residues. Per germline, CDR1 MGHDK and CDR2 SYGVNS. The ends lost 3 bases at V and 10 bases at J; junction bases unmatched: 6. The CDR3 DNA reads as TGTGCCAGCAGTGACCCGGGACTAAGGGAGCAGTTCTTC. Translating it yields CASSDPGLREQFF. Using reference TRBV25-1 and TRBJ2-1 for the parts outside the CDR3, the full variable domain is EADIYQTPRYLVIGTGKKITLECSQTMGHDKMYWYQQDPGMELHLIHYSYGVNSTEKGDLSSESTVSRIRTEHFPLTLESARPSHTSQYLCASSDPGLREQFFGPGTRLTVL.

V and J are TRBV5-5 and TRBJ2-7, with D unresolved. Trimming took off 5 bases at V and 0 bases at J, with 9 bases between the two ends. In germline, CDR1 is SGHKS, CDR2 YYEKEE (reference sequence). The CDR3 runs to 13 residues. CDR3 coding DNA: TGTGCCAGCAGTTCCCTTAGCTCCTACGAGCAGTACTTC. This codes for CASSSLSSYEQYF.

The rearrangement joins TRBV19 to TRBJ1-2, with D unresolved. V was trimmed by 6 bases and J by 4 bases, leaving 9 bases between them. Germline V lookup: CDR1 LNHDA, CDR2 SQIVND (reference sequence). CDR3 size: 12 residues. CDR3 coding DNA: TGTGCCAGTAGGATGAGGGCCTATGGCTACACCTTC. Translation: CASRMRAYGYTF.

This clone was observed a handful of times. This chain uses TRBV29-1 with TRBJ1-1, with 7 bases identical to TRBD1. The CDR3 consists of 11 residues. With V trimmed by 8 bases and J by 12 bases, 12 bases remained unmatched. The V gene's germline CDR1 is SQVTM and CDR2 ANQGSEA. This CDR3 is CSFDGQGQTFF. The DNA for the CDR3 is TGCAGCTTCGACGGGCAGGGACAGACTTTCTTT.

V is TRBV11-3 and J is TRBJ1-1, with TRBD1 matching 7 bases. The junction had 2 bases not matched to a gene; V was cut back by 3 bases and J by 1 base. Germline CDR1 reads SGHNT; CDR2 reads YENEEA. The length of the CDR3 is 14 residues. The chain's CDR3 is CASSLTGRNTEAFF. CDR3 DNA: TGTGCCAGCAGCTTGACAGGGCGGAACACTGAAGCTTTCTTT.

The chain carries TRBV28 and TRBJ2-3; maybe TRBD1 (6 bases). Between the trimmed V and J ends, which lost 3 bases and 0 bases, there was a span of 10 bases. Germline CDR1 is MDHEN and CDR2 is SYDVKM. The CDR3 runs 15 residues. The CDR3 is CASSLATGSTDTQYF. For the CDR3, the DNA is TGTGCCAGCAGTTTGGCAACAGGGAGCACAGATACGCAGTATTTT.

V and J are TRBV7-9 and TRBJ2-3; 9 bases agree with TRBD2. Losses at the gene ends were 1 base for V and 3 bases for J; bases not matched to a gene: 2. Germline V gene lookup returns CDR1 SEHNR and CDR2 FQNEAQ (reference sequence). The CDR3 has 15 residues. DNA of the CDR3: TGTGCCAGCAGCTTAGTGCTAGCGGGGACAGATACGCAGTATTTT. Amino acids: CASSLVLAGTDTQYF.

The chain is built from TRBV4-1 and TRBJ1-5, with D perhaps matching TRBD1 (6 bases). The length of the CDR3 is 15 residues. CDR1 is MGHRA and CDR2 is YSYEKL in the germline V gene. Trimming removed 1 base from V and 3 bases from J, with 10 bases in between. CDR3 DNA sequence: TGCGCCAGCAGCCAAGTGGGGGGGGCCAATCAGCCCCAGCATTTT. This encodes CASSQVGGANQPQHF.

The V and J genes are TRBV28 and TRBJ1-1; D ambiguous. CDR3 length: 12 residues. CDR1 MDHEN and CDR2 SYDVKM come from the germline V gene. V was shortened by 1 base and J by 8 bases, with 8 bases between the two germline ends. This chain's CDR3 is CASSLLAEEAFF. The CDR3 DNA reads TGTGCCAGCAGTTTATTAGCAGAAGAAGCTTTCTTT.

CDR3 coding DNA: TGTGCCAGCAGTTACTCAGACGAGGCGGGGAAGCGAGCTTTCTTT. Translation: CASSYSDEAGKRAFF. The rearrangement uses TRBV6-5 and TRBJ1-1; the D is unclear. This CDR3 is 15 amino acids long. V dropped 0 bases and J dropped 10 bases, with 18 bases sitting between them. CDR1 is MNHEY, CDR2 SVGAGI, per germline.

V is TRBV27 and J is TRBJ1-1, with a weak D call TRBD1 (6 bases). CDR3 length: 14 residues. V was trimmed by 4 bases and J by 3 bases, leaving 12 bases between them. Germline loops: CDR1 MNHEY, CDR2 SMNVEV (reference sequence). The chain's CDR3 is CASSSPGHYTEAFF. The CDR3 DNA sequence: TGTGCCAGCAGTTCACCGGGACATTACACTGAAGCTTTCTTT.

This clone was picked up a small number of times. This chain joins TRBV29-1 and TRBJ1-1, with a tentative D call TRBD1 (6 bases). The germline V gene encodes CDR1 SQVTM and CDR2 ANQGSEA. The V gene lost 4 bases and the J gene lost 11 bases, with 17 bases spanning the gap. This CDR3 has 12 residues. The CDR3 loop reads CSVAPGGLVAFF. CDR3 in DNA: TGCAGCGTTGCCCCGGGGGGGCTCGTGGCTTTCTTT.

This chain uses TRBV27 with TRBJ2-3; 9 positions match TRBD1. This CDR3 is built from 14 residues. Losses at the gene ends were 6 bases for V and 5 bases for J; bases not matched to a gene: 6. Germline V gene data show CDR1 as MNHEY and CDR2 as SMNVEV (reference sequence). The CDR3 is CASRITGGGDTQYF. The CDR3 coding sequence is TGTGCCAGCAGAATAACAGGGGGCGGAGATACGCAGTATTTT.

V gene TRBV6-5 combines with J gene TRBJ1-4; D not resolved. This CDR3 is 15 amino acids long. In germline, CDR1 is MNHEY, CDR2 SVGAGI. Trimming cost V 5 bases and J 4 bases, with 14 bases left between them. In DNA, the CDR3 is TGTGCCAGCAGTCCCCGAAGAGCATTTAATGAAAAACTGTTTTTT. It yields the protein CASSPRRAFNEKLFF.

The chain couples TRBV5-1 to TRBJ1-1; possibly TRBD1 for D (6 bases). Germline-derived CDR1 and CDR2 are SGHRS and YFSETQ. The length of the CDR3 is 13 residues. Trimming took off 4 bases at V and 1 base at J, with 8 bases between the two ends. The CDR3 nucleotides read TGCGCCAGCAGCGGAGGGGGGAACACTGAAGCTTTCTTT. This codes for CASSGGGNTEAFF.

This chain links TRBV5-4 with TRBJ1-2; D ambiguous. Germline CDR1 reads SGHNT; CDR2 reads YYREEE (reference sequence). Trimming shortened V by 4 bases and J by 4 bases, and 11 bases separated the two germline ends. This CDR3 comprises 13 residues. Written as DNA, the CDR3 is TGTGCCAGCAGCATCCCGGGTATCTATGGCTACACCTTC. Translating gives CASSIPGIYGYTF.

The chain links TRBV2 to TRBJ1-1, with a tentative D call TRBD1 (5 bases). Germline V gives CDR1 SNHLY, CDR2 FYNNEI. CDR3 length: 14 residues. CDR3 sequence (DNA): TGTTCCAACCGGGCGCAGGGAGGGAACACTGAAGCTTTCTTT. This translates into CSNRAQGGNTEAFF.

The chain recombines TRBV7-9 with TRBJ2-2; the D gene could be TRBD1 or TRBD2 (6 bases each). Germline V gene sequence: CDR1 SEHNR, CDR2 FQNEAQ (reference sequence). V was shortened by 11 bases and J by 4 bases, with 14 bases between the two germline ends. CDR3 size: 13 residues. CDR3 sequence: CAGPGAVTGELFF. CDR3 in DNA: TGTGCCGGACCGGGGGCAGTCACCGGGGAGCTGTTTTTT.

This rearrangement joins TRBV6-5 to TRBJ2-1; D is perhaps TRBD2 (5 bases). Trimming pared 0 bases from V and 7 bases from J, leaving 13 bases between. In germline, CDR1 is MNHEY, CDR2 SVGAGI. The CDR3 has 15 amino acids. CDR3 sequence reads: CASSYSSLAANEQFF. The CDR3 bases are TGTGCCAGCAGTTACTCGAGCCTAGCTGCAAATGAGCAGTTCTTC.

This chain connects TRBV5-1 to TRBJ2-2; the D gene could be TRBD1 or TRBD2 (5 bases each). The CDR3 is made up of 14 amino acids. From germline, CDR1 is SGHRS and CDR2 YFSETQ. V lost 5 bases and J lost 6, with 14 bases in between. This CDR3 reads CASRGDSYAGELFF. CDR3 in DNA: TGCGCCAGCAGGGGAGACAGCTACGCCGGGGAGCTGTTTTTT.

The rearrangement joins TRBV5-1 to TRBJ1-1, with 7 bases fitting TRBD1. Germline V lookup: CDR1 SGHRS, CDR2 YFSETQ. Losses at the gene ends were 2 bases for V and 5 bases for J; bases not matched to a gene: 3. CDR3 size: 13 residues. The CDR3 region has the DNA TGCGCCAGCAGCTTTCAGGGGGGGACTGAAGCTTTCTTT. Protein sequence: CASSFQGGTEAFF. The full variable domain, rest sourced from reference TRBV5-1 and TRBJ1-1, is KAGVTQTPRYLIKTRGQQVTLSCSPISGHRSVSWYQQTPGQGLQFLFEYFSETQRNKGNFPGRFSGRQFSNSRSEMNVSTLELGDSALYLCASSFQGGTEAFFGQGTRLTVV.

The rearrangement links TRBV30 to TRBJ1-1; D gene unclear. V lost 5 bases and J 3 bases, leaving 7 bases between the germline ends. From germline, CDR1 is GTSNPN and CDR2 SVGIG (reference sequence). This CDR3 is built from 11 residues. The chain's CDR3 is CAWAAYTEAFF. The CDR3 bases are TGTGCCTGGGCGGCTTACACTGAAGCTTTCTTT.

V gene TRBV4-2 combines with J gene TRBJ1-1, with 12 bases aligning to TRBD1. The V gene's germline CDR1 is LGHNA and CDR2 YNFKEQ. The CDR3 is 19 residues long. V gave up 3 bases and J gave up 3 bases; unmatched junction bases: 14. In nucleotides, the CDR3 is TGTGCCAGCAGCCACTTTCCCCCCGGGACAGGGGGCCGGGACACTGAAGCTTTCTTT. Translated, it gives CASSHFPPGTGGRDTEAFF.

The CDR3 region has the DNA TGTGCCATCAGCCCCACTGCCAGGGTAAACACCGGGGAGCTGTTTTTT. It is translated as CAISPTARVNTGELFF. The rearrangement links TRBV10-3 to TRBJ2-2; D may be TRBD1 (5 bases). This CDR3 contains 16 residues. Trimming took off 6 bases at V and 2 bases at J, with 16 bases between the two ends. Germline CDR1 and CDR2: ENHRY and SYGVKD.